This is a list of T cell receptor beta chains from one sample in a study of control samples from healthy donors and cancer patients. Sequencing was performed with immunoSEQ multiplex PCR; in TCRdb, only in-frame clones are kept and a portion is missing. The table has 130,000 or so clones, 90% to 95% seen once. The sample taken for sequencing was blood. Source of these receptors: a man in his forties in good health. Each CDR3 is given with its conserved first and last residue. Each record gives: J gene, D gene, clone size, V gene, CDR3 DNA, CDR3 protein. D genes are given only for firm matches. Clone size appears in some rows only: once, few, many, or a class for an expanded clone.

J: TRBJ1-1
D: TRBD1
size: -
V: TRBV10-3
DNA: TGTGCCATCAGTGAGTCCCCGGACAGGATTGAAGCTTTCTTT
CDR3: CAISESPDRIEAFF

J: TRBJ2-7
D: TRBD2
size: -
V: TRBV30
DNA: TGTGCCTGGAGTAAAATGATCGGACTAGCGGGGGGCTACGAGCAGTACTTC
CDR3: CAWSKMIGLAGGYEQYF

J: TRBJ1-5
D: -
size: -
V: TRBV6-1
DNA: TGTGCCAGCAGTGAAGCTATGGGGAATCAGCCCCAGCATTTT
CDR3: CASSEAMGNQPQHF

J: TRBJ2-6
D: -
size: -
V: TRBV12-5
DNA: TGTGCTAGTGGTTTGGTACTCGGCTCTGGGGCCAACGTCCTGACTTTC
CDR3: CASGLVLGSGANVLTF

J: TRBJ2-7
D: -
size: -
V: TRBV5-1
DNA: TGCGCCAGCAGTCGACGCCACTCCTACGAGCAGTACTTC
CDR3: CASSRRHSYEQYF

J: TRBJ2-1
D: -
size: -
V: TRBV6-6
DNA: TGTGCCAGCAGCCCCCGGGACGGAGCGTCGCATGAGCAGTTCTTC
CDR3: CASSPRDGASHEQFF

J: TRBJ1-1
D: -
size: -
V: TRBV4-2
DNA: TGTGCCAGCAGCCAAGAATATAACACTGAAGCTTTCTTT
CDR3: CASSQEYNTEAFF

J: TRBJ1-2
D: -
size: few
V: TRBV4-1
DNA: TGCGCCAGCAGCCCCTTCAGGGGCGTCGACTATGGCTACACCTTC
CDR3: CASSPFRGVDYGYTF

J: TRBJ2-7
D: TRBD2
size: -
V: TRBV7-6
DNA: TGTGCCAGCAGCTTAACCCTAGCGGGAGGGGAGCAGTACTTC
CDR3: CASSLTLAGGEQYF

J: TRBJ1-1
D: -
size: -
V: TRBV6-5
DNA: TGTGCCAGCATGACGGGGCGGGTGAACACTGAAGCTTTCTTT
CDR3: CASMTGRVNTEAFF

J: TRBJ2-1
D: TRBD2
size: once
V: TRBV29-1
DNA: TGCAGCGTGGTGACTAGCGGGAGGAATGAGCAGTTCTTC
CDR3: CSVVTSGRNEQFF

J: TRBJ1-3
D: -
size: -
V: TRBV7-2
DNA: TGTGCCAGCAGCTTAGCCTACGGTACCTCTGGAAACACCATATATTTT
CDR3: CASSLAYGTSGNTIYF

J: TRBJ2-1
D: TRBD2
size: -
V: TRBV7-6
DNA: TGTGCCAGCAGCTTAGCCCCGACTAGCGCGCTGGGGTACAATGAGCAGTTCTTC
CDR3: CASSLAPTSALGYNEQFF

J: TRBJ1-2
D: -
size: once
V: TRBV13
DNA: TGTGCCAGCAGCTTAGTTACTCCGACAAACGCTAACTATGGCTACACCTTC
CDR3: CASSLVTPTNANYGYTF

J: TRBJ1-2
D: TRBD1
size: few
V: TRBV14
DNA: TGTGCCAGCAGCCCGTTGACAGGGGGCTTTGGCTACACCTTC
CDR3: CASSPLTGGFGYTF

J: TRBJ2-2
D: TRBD2
size: -
V: TRBV28
DNA: TGTGCCAGCAGTTTGGGGCTAGCGGGAGGAACAAACACCGGGGAGCTGTTTTTT
CDR3: CASSLGLAGGTNTGELFF

J: TRBJ1-1
D: -
size: -
V: TRBV23-1
DNA: TGCGCCAGCAGTCGAATCAGCAAGGCTAACTTTATCAGGAACACTGAAGCTTTCTTT
CDR3: CASSRISKANFIRNTEAFF

J: TRBJ1-1
D: -
size: -
V: TRBV20-1
DNA: TGCAGTGCAGCGGTAAACACTGAAGCTTTCTTT
CDR3: CSAAVNTEAFF

J: TRBJ1-2
D: -
size: -
V: TRBV6-5
DNA: TGTGCCAGCAGTTACGTTGTACAGGGTAATAGGTATGGCTACACCTTC
CDR3: CASSYVVQGNRYGYTF

J: TRBJ2-1
D: -
size: once
V: TRBV24-1
DNA: TGTGCCACCAGTGATAGGATTTCCTACAATGAGCAGTTCTTC
CDR3: CATSDRISYNEQFF

J: TRBJ1-5
D: -
size: -
V: TRBV7-2
DNA: TGTGCCAGCAGCTTGACTAGAGATCAGCCCCAGCATTTT
CDR3: CASSLTRDQPQHF

J: TRBJ2-2
D: -
size: -
V: TRBV6-2/TRBV6-3
DNA: TGTGCCAGCAGTTTCCCCGGGACGGCGAACACCGGGGAGCTGTTTTTT
CDR3: CASSFPGTANTGELFF

J: TRBJ2-1
D: TRBD1
size: -
V: TRBV4-1
DNA: TGCGCCAGCAGCCTCCCGGACAGGGCCTACAATGAGCAGTTCTTC
CDR3: CASSLPDRAYNEQFF

J: TRBJ1-2
D: TRBD1
size: -
V: TRBV9
DNA: TGTGCCAGCAGCGTAGAGGACAGGGCGCATCCCTATGGCTACACCTTC
CDR3: CASSVEDRAHPYGYTF

J: TRBJ2-5
D: -
size: -
V: TRBV5-1
DNA: TGCGCCAGCAGCGTGGACCTACAAGAGACCCAGTACTTC
CDR3: CASSVDLQETQYF

J: TRBJ1-3
D: -
size: -
V: TRBV4-1
DNA: TGCGCCAGCAGCCAAGTTGTGGGCAGGGACTCTGGAAACACCATATATTTT
CDR3: CASSQVVGRDSGNTIYF

J: TRBJ2-4
D: TRBD1
size: -
V: TRBV29-1
DNA: TGCAGCGTGGGACAGGGCGGGGGTCAGTACTTC
CDR3: CSVGQGGGQYF

J: TRBJ2-2
D: -
size: once
V: TRBV10-2
DNA: TGCGCCAGCACGACGAGGGGGGGAAGCAACACCGGGGAGCTGTTTTTT
CDR3: CASTTRGGSNTGELFF

J: TRBJ2-1
D: TRBD2
size: -
V: TRBV28
DNA: TGTGCCAGCAGAGTCGGGACTAGCGGGAGGCTAGTGCATGAGCAGTTCTTC
CDR3: CASRVGTSGRLVHEQFF

J: TRBJ2-4
D: -
size: -
V: TRBV9
DNA: TGTGCCAGCAGCGGACAAGGGGGGCAGGGGAGGCCCAAAAACATTCAGTACTTC
CDR3: CASSGQGGQGRPKNIQYF

J: TRBJ2-1
D: -
size: -
V: TRBV7-9
DNA: TGTGCCAGCAGCTTACGGGAGTTCTACAATGAGCAGTTCTTC
CDR3: CASSLREFYNEQFF

J: TRBJ1-1
D: -
size: -
V: TRBV6-5
DNA: TGTGCCAGCAGTTACGGGAGGGCGCCGGGGTTTGAAGCTTTCTTT
CDR3: CASSYGRAPGFEAFF

J: TRBJ1-5
D: -
size: -
V: TRBV5-6
DNA: TGTGCCAGCAGCTTGGGGGGAGATAGCAATCAGCCCCAGCATTTT
CDR3: CASSLGGDSNQPQHF

J: TRBJ1-2
D: -
size: once
V: TRBV5-8
DNA: TGTGCCAGCAGCTGGACCGGGACGTCTAACTATGGCTACACCTTC
CDR3: CASSWTGTSNYGYTF

J: TRBJ2-2
D: TRBD2
size: -
V: TRBV7-9
DNA: TGTGCCAGCAGCTCAAAGACTAGCCCGAACACCGGGGAGCTGTTTTTT
CDR3: CASSSKTSPNTGELFF

J: TRBJ2-7
D: TRBD2
size: -
V: TRBV6-1
DNA: TGTGCCAGCAGTGCAGGTCCCCGGGGGGGCCCCTACGAGCAGTACTTC
CDR3: CASSAGPRGGPYEQYF

J: TRBJ1-6
D: -
size: -
V: TRBV6-6
DNA: TGTGCCAGCAGTTATCTACCTCGAGCCCAGTCCCTCCACTTT
CDR3: CASSYLPRAQSLHF

J: TRBJ1-5
D: TRBD1
size: medium-sized
V: TRBV9
DNA: TGTGCCAGCAGCCCATCGACAGGGGGTATGCAGCCCCAGCATTTT
CDR3: CASSPSTGGMQPQHF

J: TRBJ1-5
D: -
size: -
V: TRBV27
DNA: TGTGCCAGCAGTTCCCGCAGGGGTTATCAGCCCCAGCATTTT
CDR3: CASSSRRGYQPQHF

J: TRBJ2-1
D: TRBD2
size: -
V: TRBV18
DNA: TGTGCCAGCTCACCGAAGCGGGGGGGAGTCTCCTACAATGAGCAGTTCTTC
CDR3: CASSPKRGGVSYNEQFF

J: TRBJ1-1
D: TRBD1
size: -
V: TRBV7-3
DNA: TGTGCCAGCAGCTGGGGGACAGGGAACACTGAAGCTTTCTTT
CDR3: CASSWGTGNTEAFF

J: TRBJ2-5
D: TRBD2
size: -
V: TRBV5-4
DNA: TGTGCCAGCAGCTCCGGGACTAGCGTAATCGTGGAGACCCAGTACTTC
CDR3: CASSSGTSVIVETQYF

J: TRBJ1-1
D: -
size: -
V: TRBV10-3
DNA: TGTGCCATCAGCCAGTCCGGTGAAGCTTTCTTT
CDR3: CAISQSGEAFF

J: TRBJ2-7
D: -
size: -
V: TRBV30
DNA: TGTGCCTGGAGTACAGGTCCTGACGAGCAGTACTTC
CDR3: CAWSTGPDEQYF

J: TRBJ1-2
D: -
size: -
V: TRBV5-1
DNA: TGCGCCAGCAGCCCCCGAGGGACTAACTATGGCTACACCTTC
CDR3: CASSPRGTNYGYTF